These T cell receptor beta chains were read from a single sample in a study of cytomegalovirus exposure and HLA in healthy donors. Only in-frame clones appear in the TCRdb table, and some are missing; sequencing was by immunoSEQ multiplex PCR. The repertoire holds around 190,000 clones, with around 80% as singletons. The sample comprised PBMCs. These receptors came from a middle-aged man in good health and CMV-seronegative. Both conserved end residues are part of each CDR3. The D gene is left open where the match is weak. Clone sizes are given selectively: once, few, many, or a class where the clone is expanded.

clone size	V gene	J gene	D gene	CDR3 protein	CDR3 DNA
.	TRBV9	TRBJ2-2	.	CASTLGAAMNTGELFF	TGTGCCAGTACCCTTGGGGCGGCTATGAACACCGGGGAGCTGTTTTTT
.	TRBV5-6	TRBJ1-3	TRBD1	CASRREYRGRNTIYF	TGTGCCAGCAGGCGAGAATACAGGGGAAGAAACACCATATATTTT
.	TRBV25-1	TRBJ2-7	.	CAATGSPYEQYF	TGTGCCGCAACAGGGTCACCCTACGAGCAGTACTTC
few	TRBV5-4	TRBJ1-3	.	CASSSRGGNTIYF	TGTGCCAGCAGCTCCAGAGGCGGAAACACCATATATTTT
.	TRBV19	TRBJ1-5	.	CASSIEHRGSQPQHF	TGTGCCAGTAGTATCGAGCATAGGGGAAGTCAGCCCCAGCATTTT
.	TRBV13	TRBJ2-2	TRBD2	CASSQADFSGRGELFF	TGTGCCAGCAGCCAAGCCGACTTTAGCGGGAGGGGGGAGCTGTTTTTT
.	TRBV5-6	TRBJ1-2	.	CASSLAEGLHYGYTF	TGTGCCAGCAGCTTGGCCGAGGGACTTCACTATGGCTACACCTTC
.	TRBV29-1	TRBJ1-5	.	CSVGEGTQPQHF	TGCAGCGTTGGGGAGGGGACTCAGCCCCAGCATTTT
.	TRBV7-9	TRBJ1-2	.	CSSSLVSGQGGHGYTF	TGTTCCAGCAGCTTAGTTTCCGGGCAGGGTGGCCATGGCTACACCTTC
.	TRBV29-1	TRBJ2-2	.	CSVEEGSGELFF	TGCAGCGTTGAAGAGGGGAGCGGGGAGCTGTTTTTT
.	TRBV5-6	TRBJ1-2	TRBD1	CASSPGTGRDYGYTF	TGTGCCAGCAGCCCTGGGACAGGGAGGGACTATGGCTACACCTTC
few	TRBV6-1	TRBJ2-5	TRBD1	CASSELGTAQETQYF	TGTGCCAGCAGTGAACTGGGGACAGCCCAAGAGACCCAGTACTTC
.	TRBV4-1	TRBJ2-1	.	CASSAPGDEQFF	TGCGCCAGCAGCGCCCCGGGGGATGAGCAGTTCTTC
.	TRBV6-4	TRBJ1-2	.	CASSDSNKRPWQSQVYGYTF	TGTGCCAGCAGTGACTCGAACAAAAGACCTTGGCAGAGTCAGGTCTATGGCTACACCTTC
.	TRBV6-1	TRBJ2-7	.	CASSEIEGDEQYF	TGTGCCAGCAGTGAAATCGAGGGGGACGAGCAGTACTTC
.	TRBV7-9	TRBJ2-7	TRBD2	CASSQSSGIYEQYF	TGTGCCAGCAGCCAATCTAGCGGGATCTACGAGCAGTACTTC
.	TRBV18	TRBJ2-7	TRBD2	CASSLGLAEDEQYF	TGTGCCAGCTCATTGGGACTAGCGGAAGACGAGCAGTACTTC
once	TRBV18	TRBJ2-7	TRBD2	CASSPAGGYEQYF	TGTGCCAGCTCACCGGCGGGGGGATACGAGCAGTACTTC
few	TRBV5-6	TRBJ2-3	TRBD2	CASSLGSSGLDTQYF	TGTGCCAGCAGCTTGGGGTCTAGCGGGCTAGATACGCAGTATTTT
once	TRBV19	TRBJ1-5	.	CASSTYRTQHF	TGTGCCAGTAGTACTTACAGGACCCAGCATTTT
.	TRBV4-3	TRBJ2-7	.	CASSQAFNSRYEQYF	TGCGCCAGCAGCCAAGCTTTTAACAGTCGCTACGAGCAGTACTTC
.	TRBV19	TRBJ1-1	.	CASSKSAVTTEAFF	TGTGCCAGTAGTAAGTCCGCGGTGACCACTGAAGCTTTCTTT
.	TRBV7-9	TRBJ2-5	TRBD1	CASSRTGKETQYF	TGTGCCAGCAGTCGGACAGGGAAAGAGACCCAGTACTTC
.	TRBV14	TRBJ1-1	.	CASTQGVWSTEAFF	TGTGCCAGCACCCAGGGAGTTTGGAGTACTGAAGCTTTCTTT
.	TRBV7-9	TRBJ1-5	.	CASSLQGSNQPQHF	TGTGCCAGCAGTTTGCAGGGTAGCAATCAGCCCCAGCATTTT
.	TRBV5-4	TRBJ2-5	TRBD2	CASSLGGTSKETQYF	TGTGCCAGCAGCTTAGGGGGGACTAGCAAAGAGACCCAGTACTTC
.	TRBV6-1	TRBJ2-7	.	CASSGGGVGYEQYF	TGTGCCAGCAGTGGGGGAGGAGTGGGGTACGAGCAGTACTTC
.	TRBV23-1	TRBJ1-2	TRBD1	CASSHPGQYGYTF	TGCGCCAGCAGTCACCCGGGACAGTATGGCTACACCTTC
.	TRBV6-4	TRBJ1-1	.	CASSDLPLTPRAENTEAFF	TGTGCCAGCAGTGACCTCCCCTTGACTCCTCGCGCGGAGAACACTGAAGCTTTCTTT
.	TRBV18	TRBJ1-5	TRBD1	CASSSGQGSHQPQHF	TGTGCCAGCTCATCGGGACAGGGGAGTCATCAGCCCCAGCATTTT
.	TRBV27	TRBJ2-3	TRBD2	CASTPGRAGGLSTDTQYF	TGTGCCAGCACCCCCGGTCGAGCGGGGGGCCTTAGCACAGATACGCAGTATTTT
.	TRBV4-3	TRBJ2-3	.	CASSQRAGSRDTQYF	TGCGCCAGCAGCCAAAGGGCCGGGAGTCGGGATACGCAGTATTTT
.	TRBV7-8	TRBJ2-2	TRBD2	CASIRLAGDPAGTGELFF	TGTGCCAGCATTCGACTAGCGGGGGACCCCGCGGGGACCGGGGAGCTGTTTTTT
once	TRBV27	TRBJ2-3	TRBD1	CASARVTGTGQGDTQYF	TGTGCCAGCGCCAGGGTAACCGGGACAGGGCAGGGAGATACGCAGTATTTT
.	TRBV7-9	TRBJ2-3	TRBD2	CASSPERESATDTQYF	TGTGCCAGCAGCCCGGAGCGGGAGTCGGCCACAGATACGCAGTATTTT
few	TRBV29-1	TRBJ1-1	.	CSVEIGRYTEAFF	TGCAGCGTTGAAATAGGCAGGTACACTGAAGCTTTCTTT
.	TRBV19	TRBJ1-1	.	CASTLSKIGNTEAFF	TGTGCCAGTACCCTATCCAAAATTGGGAACACTGAAGCTTTCTTT
.	TRBV27	TRBJ2-4	.	CASSLLWGGDAKNIQYF	TGTGCCAGCAGTTTATTATGGGGGGGCGATGCCAAAAACATTCAGTACTTC
once	TRBV5-1	TRBJ2-4	TRBD1	CASSLSPGQGAGNIQYF	TGCGCCAGCAGTCTCAGCCCGGGACAGGGGGCGGGAAACATTCAGTACTTC
.	TRBV27	TRBJ2-2	.	CASSLRGANTGELFF	TGTGCCAGCAGTTTGCGGGGAGCTAACACCGGGGAGCTGTTTTTT
few	TRBV7-3	TRBJ2-3	TRBD1	CASSEYPRQGFDTQYF	TGTGCCAGCAGCGAATACCCGAGACAGGGGTTTGATACGCAGTATTTT
.	TRBV5-6	TRBJ2-1	.	CASSLKGWAYNEQFF	TGTGCCAGCAGCTTGAAAGGTTGGGCGTACAATGAGCAGTTCTTC
.	TRBV27	TRBJ2-7	TRBD1	CASSSLDRGHSEQYF	TGTGCCAGCAGTTCCCTGGACAGGGGGCACAGCGAGCAGTACTTC
.	TRBV11-3	TRBJ2-6	TRBD1	CASSPPPGQGRSGANVLTF	TGTGCCAGCAGCCCCCCTCCGGGACAGGGGAGGTCTGGGGCCAACGTCCTGACTTTC
.	TRBV6-4	TRBJ1-5	.	CASPGQTTGSNQPQHF	TGTGCCAGCCCGGGACAAACCACGGGTAGCAATCAGCCCCAGCATTTT